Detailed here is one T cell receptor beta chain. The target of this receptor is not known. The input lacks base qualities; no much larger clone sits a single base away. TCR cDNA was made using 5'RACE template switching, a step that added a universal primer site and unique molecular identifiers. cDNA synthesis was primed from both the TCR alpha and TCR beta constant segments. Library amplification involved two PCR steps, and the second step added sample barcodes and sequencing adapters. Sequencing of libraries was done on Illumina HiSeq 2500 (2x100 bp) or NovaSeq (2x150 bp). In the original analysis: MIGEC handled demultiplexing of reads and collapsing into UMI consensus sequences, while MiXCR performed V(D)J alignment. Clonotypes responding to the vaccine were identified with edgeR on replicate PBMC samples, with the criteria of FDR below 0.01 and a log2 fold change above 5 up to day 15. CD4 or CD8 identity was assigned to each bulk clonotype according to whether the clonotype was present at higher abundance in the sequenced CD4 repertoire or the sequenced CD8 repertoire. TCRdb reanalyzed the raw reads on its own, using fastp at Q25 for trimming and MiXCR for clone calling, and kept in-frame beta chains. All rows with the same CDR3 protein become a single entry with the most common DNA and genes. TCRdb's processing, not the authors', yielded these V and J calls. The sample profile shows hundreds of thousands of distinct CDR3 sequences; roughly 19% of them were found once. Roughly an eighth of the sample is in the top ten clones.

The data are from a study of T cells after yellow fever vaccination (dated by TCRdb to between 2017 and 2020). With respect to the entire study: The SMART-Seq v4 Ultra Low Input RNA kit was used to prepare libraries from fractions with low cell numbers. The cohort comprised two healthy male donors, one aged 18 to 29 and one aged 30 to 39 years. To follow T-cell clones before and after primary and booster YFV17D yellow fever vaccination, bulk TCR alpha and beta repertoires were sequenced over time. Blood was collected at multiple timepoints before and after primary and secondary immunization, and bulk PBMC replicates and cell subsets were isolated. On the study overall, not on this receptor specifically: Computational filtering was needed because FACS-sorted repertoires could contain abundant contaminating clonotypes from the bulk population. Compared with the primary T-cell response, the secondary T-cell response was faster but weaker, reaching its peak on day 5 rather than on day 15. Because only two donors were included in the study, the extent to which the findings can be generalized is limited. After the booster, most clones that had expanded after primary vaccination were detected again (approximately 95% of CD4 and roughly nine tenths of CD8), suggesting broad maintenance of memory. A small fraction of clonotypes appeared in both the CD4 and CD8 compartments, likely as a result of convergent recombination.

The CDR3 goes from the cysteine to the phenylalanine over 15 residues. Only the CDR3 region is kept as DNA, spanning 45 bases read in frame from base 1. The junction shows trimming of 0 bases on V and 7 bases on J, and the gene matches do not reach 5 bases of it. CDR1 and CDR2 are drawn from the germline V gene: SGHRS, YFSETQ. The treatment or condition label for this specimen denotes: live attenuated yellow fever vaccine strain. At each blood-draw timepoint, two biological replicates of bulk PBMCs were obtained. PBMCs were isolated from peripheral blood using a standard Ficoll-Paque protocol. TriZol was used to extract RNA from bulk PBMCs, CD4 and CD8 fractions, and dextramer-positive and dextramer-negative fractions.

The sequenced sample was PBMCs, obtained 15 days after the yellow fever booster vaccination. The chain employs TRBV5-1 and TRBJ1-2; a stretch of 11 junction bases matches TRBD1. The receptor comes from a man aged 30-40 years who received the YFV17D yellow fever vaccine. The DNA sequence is TGCGCCAGCAGCTTGGCCGGGACAGGGGGAGGTGGCTACACCTTC. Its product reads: CASSLAGTGGGGYTF.